What follows is one TCR beta chain and its context. Its antigen remains unidentified. Base qualities are not at hand, and no much larger clone is one base apart. Based on the germline V gene, the CDR1 and CDR2 sequences are MDHEN and SYDVKM. Here V drops 6 bases and J drops 1 base, and the junction holds 11 bases not matched to any gene. The CDR3 has 16 amino acids, counting the end cysteine and phenylalanine. Only CDR3 DNA remains: 48 bases, in frame from the first base. Lymph node samples came from the axillary draining lymph nodes of breast cancer patients. The data were produced on an Illumina HiSeq 2000. TCR beta chain libraries were generated through multiplex PCR amplification. High-throughput sequencing was used to analyze the amplified TCR beta chain products. TCRdb redid the processing of the public reads, applying fastp at Q25 and MiXCR, and retained in-frame beta chains. Merged by CDR3 protein, the rows form single entries marked with the most common genes and DNA. Across this sample there are 200,000 to 250,000 distinct CDR3 sequences, with 30% to 35% seen only once. 3% to 4% of the sample is held by the ten biggest clonotypes.

This sample stems from a study of breast tumors, draining lymph nodes, adjacent tissues (TCRdb year 2016). For the wider study: The study compared TCR beta repertoires across tumor, adjacent nontumor tissue and axillary lymph nodes from breast cancer patients. In human breast cancer, the study set out to assess how tumor, surrounding tissue and draining lymph node repertoires relate to one another and whether T cells might be exchanged between them. Points the paper makes about the study in general: Tumor and nontumor tissue repertoires were significantly more similar in luminal-like than in basal-like breast cancer. The conclusion that tumor T cells originate in lymph nodes was framed as consistent with a hypothesis rather than directly demonstrated. The data were considered consistent with the idea that most tumor T cells come from the lymph node and then expand in tumor tissue. Tumor T-cell repertoires showed less diversity than lymph node repertoires and more diversity than nontumor tissue repertoires, and tumor T-cell repertoires showed preferential V and J gene usage.

The V and J genes are TRBV28 and TRBJ2-5; 7 bases in the middle match TRBD1. This TCR was sampled from a female donor with breast cancer. Some clones in this sample may be carry-over from other donors' samples. Material for sequencing was axillary lymph node tissue. The DNA is TGTGCCAGCAGCCGAATGGGGACAGCAACCCAAGAGACCCAGTACTTC. The encoded protein is CASSRMGTATQETQYF.